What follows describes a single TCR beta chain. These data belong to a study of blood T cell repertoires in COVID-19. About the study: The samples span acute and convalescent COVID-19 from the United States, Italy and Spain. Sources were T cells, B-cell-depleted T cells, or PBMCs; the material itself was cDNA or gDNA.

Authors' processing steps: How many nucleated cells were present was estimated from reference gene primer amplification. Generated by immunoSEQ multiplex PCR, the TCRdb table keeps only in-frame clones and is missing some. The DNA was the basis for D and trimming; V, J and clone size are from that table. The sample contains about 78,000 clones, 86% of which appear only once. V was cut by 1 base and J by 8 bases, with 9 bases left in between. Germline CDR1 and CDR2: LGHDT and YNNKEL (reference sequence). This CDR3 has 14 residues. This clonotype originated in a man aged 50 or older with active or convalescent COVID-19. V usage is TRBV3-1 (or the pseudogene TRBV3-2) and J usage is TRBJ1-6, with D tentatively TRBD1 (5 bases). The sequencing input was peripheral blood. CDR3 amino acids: CASSQVWGDSPLHF. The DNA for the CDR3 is TGTGCCAGCAGCCAAGTATGGGGGGATTCACCCCTCCACTTT.